The clone carrying this T cell receptor (beta chain) showed up just once. As originally analysed: Amplification with reference gene primers provided the estimates of nucleated cell counts. Clones were read by immunoSEQ multiplex PCR, and TCRdb kept only the in-frame ones, dropping some. V and J calls plus clone size are reproduced from that table; the DNA served to infer D and trimming. The sample records roughly 380,000 clones, over 85% being singletons. The sample comes from a study of blood T cell repertoires in COVID-19. Across the study: Collection of acute and convalescent COVID-19 samples took place in the United States, Italy and Spain. Sources were T cells, B-cell-depleted T cells, or PBMCs; the material itself was cDNA or gDNA.

V gave up 7 bases and J gave up 2 bases; unmatched junction bases: 10. The CDR3 runs 17 residues. CDR1 LGHDT and CDR2 YNNKEL come from the germline V gene (reference sequence). In Seattle, patients joined the study during active infection and were tracked longitudinally. Sequencing input: peripheral blood. V and J are TRBV3-1 (or the pseudogene TRBV3-2) and TRBJ2-6; 8 nucleotides agree with TRBD2. The receptor comes from a woman aged 60-70 years with COVID-19, enrolled during active disease. CDR3 in DNA: TGTGCCAGCACCCGGGGGGGAGGAGGAACTGGGGCCAACGTCCTGACTTTC. It is translated as CASTRGGGGTGANVLTF.